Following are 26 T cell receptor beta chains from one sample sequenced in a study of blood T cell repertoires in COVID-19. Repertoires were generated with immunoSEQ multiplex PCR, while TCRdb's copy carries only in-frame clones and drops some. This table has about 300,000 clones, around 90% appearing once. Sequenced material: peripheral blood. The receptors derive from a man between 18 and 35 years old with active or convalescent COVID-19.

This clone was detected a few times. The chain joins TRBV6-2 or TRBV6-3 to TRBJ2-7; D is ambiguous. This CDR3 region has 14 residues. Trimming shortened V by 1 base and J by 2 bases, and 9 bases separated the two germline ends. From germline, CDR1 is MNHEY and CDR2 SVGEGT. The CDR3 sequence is CASSYFEETYEQYF. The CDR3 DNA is TGTGCCAGCAGTTACTTTGAGGAAACCTACGAGCAGTACTTC.

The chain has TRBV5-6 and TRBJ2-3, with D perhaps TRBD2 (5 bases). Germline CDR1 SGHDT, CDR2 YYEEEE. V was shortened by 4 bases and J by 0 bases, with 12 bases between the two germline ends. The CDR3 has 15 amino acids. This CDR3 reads CASSLLAGSTDTQYF. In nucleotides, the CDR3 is TGTGCCAGCAGCCTACTCGCGGGCAGCACAGATACGCAGTATTTT.

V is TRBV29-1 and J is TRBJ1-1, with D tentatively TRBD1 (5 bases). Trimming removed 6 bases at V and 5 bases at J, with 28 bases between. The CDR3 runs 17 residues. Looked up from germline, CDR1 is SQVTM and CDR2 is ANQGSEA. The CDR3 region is CSVPLGEGISGWTEAFF. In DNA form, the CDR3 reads TGCAGCGTGCCGTTGGGGGAGGGGATAAGTGGATGGACTGAAGCTTTCTTT.

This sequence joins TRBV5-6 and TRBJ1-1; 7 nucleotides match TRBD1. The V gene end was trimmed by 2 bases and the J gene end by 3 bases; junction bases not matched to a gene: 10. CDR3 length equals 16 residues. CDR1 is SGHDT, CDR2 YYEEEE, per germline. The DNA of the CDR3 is TGTGCCAGCAGCTTAAACGGACAGGTGGTGGACACTGAAGCTTTCTTT. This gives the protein CASSLNGQVVDTEAFF.

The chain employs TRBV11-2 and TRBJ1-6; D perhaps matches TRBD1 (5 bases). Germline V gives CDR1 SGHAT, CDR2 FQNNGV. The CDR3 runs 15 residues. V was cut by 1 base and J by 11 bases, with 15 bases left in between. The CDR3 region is CASSLGPGRQPPLHF. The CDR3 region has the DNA TGTGCCAGCAGCTTAGGTCCGGGTAGACAGCCACCCCTCCACTTT.

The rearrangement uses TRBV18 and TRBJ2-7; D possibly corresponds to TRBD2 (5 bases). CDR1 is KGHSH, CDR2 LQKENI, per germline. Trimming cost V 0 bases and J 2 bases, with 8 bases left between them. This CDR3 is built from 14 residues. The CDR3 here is CASSPPTGTYEQYF. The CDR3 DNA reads TGTGCCAGCTCACCACCGACGGGAACCTACGAGCAGTACTTC.

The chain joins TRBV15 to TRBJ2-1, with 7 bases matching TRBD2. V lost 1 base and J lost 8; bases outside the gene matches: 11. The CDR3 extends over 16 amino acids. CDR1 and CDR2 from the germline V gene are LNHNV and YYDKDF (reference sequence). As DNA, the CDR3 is TGTGCCACCAGCAGAGGGTGGGGGGGGATGAGAGATGAGCAGTTCTTC. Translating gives CATSRGWGGMRDEQFF. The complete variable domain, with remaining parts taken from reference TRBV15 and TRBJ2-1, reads DAMVIQNPRYQVTQFGKPVTLSCSQTLNHNVMYWYQQKSSQAPKLLFHYYDKDFNNEADTPDNFQSRRPNTSFCFLDIRSPGLGDTAMYLCATSRGWGGMRDEQFFGPGTRLTVL.

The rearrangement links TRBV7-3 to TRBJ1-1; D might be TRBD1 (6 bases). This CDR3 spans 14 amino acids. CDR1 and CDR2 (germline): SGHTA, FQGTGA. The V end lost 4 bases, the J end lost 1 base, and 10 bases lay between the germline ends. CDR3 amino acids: CASSSGVWNTEAFF. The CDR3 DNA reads TGTGCCAGCAGCTCAGGGGTTTGGAACACTGAAGCTTTCTTT.

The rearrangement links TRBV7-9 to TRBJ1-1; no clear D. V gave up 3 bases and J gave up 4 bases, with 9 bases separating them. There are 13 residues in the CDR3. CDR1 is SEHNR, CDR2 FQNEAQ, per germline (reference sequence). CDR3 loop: CASSFVHSTEAFF. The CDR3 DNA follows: TGTGCCAGCAGCTTCGTACACAGCACTGAAGCTTTCTTT.

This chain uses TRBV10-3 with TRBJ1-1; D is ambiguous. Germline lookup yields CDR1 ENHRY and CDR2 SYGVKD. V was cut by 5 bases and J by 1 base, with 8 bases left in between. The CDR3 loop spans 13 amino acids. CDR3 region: CAISTAENTEAFF. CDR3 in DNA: TGTGCCATCAGTACAGCGGAGAACACTGAAGCTTTCTTT.

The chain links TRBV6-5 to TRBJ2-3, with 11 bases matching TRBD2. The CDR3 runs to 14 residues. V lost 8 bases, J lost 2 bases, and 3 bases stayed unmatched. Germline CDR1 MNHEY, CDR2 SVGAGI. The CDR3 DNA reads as TGTGCCAGCGGACTAGCGGGCATCACAGATACGCAGTATTTT. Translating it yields CASGLAGITDTQYF.

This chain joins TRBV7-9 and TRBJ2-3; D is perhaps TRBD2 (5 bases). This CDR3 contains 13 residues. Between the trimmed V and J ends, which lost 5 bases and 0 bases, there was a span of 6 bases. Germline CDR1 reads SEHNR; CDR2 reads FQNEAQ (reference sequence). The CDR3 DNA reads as TGTGCCAGCAGCCGGGAAAGCACAGATACGCAGTATTTT. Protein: CASSRESTDTQYF.

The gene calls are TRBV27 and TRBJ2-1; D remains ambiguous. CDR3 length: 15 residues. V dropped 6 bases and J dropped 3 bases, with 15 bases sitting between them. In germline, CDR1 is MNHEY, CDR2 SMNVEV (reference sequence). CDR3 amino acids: CASRSLESGYNEQFF. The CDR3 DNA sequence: TGTGCCAGCAGAAGCCTCGAGTCCGGCTACAATGAGCAGTTCTTC.

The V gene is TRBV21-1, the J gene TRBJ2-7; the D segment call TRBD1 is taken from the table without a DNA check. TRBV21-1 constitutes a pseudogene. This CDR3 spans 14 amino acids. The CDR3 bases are TGTGCCAGCAGCAACCTCGCCAGCTCCTACGAGCAGTACTTC. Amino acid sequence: CASSNLASSYEQYF.

The CDR3 region has the DNA TGTGCCAGCAGTTTACAGGGAATTCCCCACAATGAGCAGTTCTTC. Translation gives CASSLQGIPHNEQFF. The genes are TRBV28 and TRBJ2-1; D perhaps matches TRBD1 (5 bases). This CDR3 has 15 residues. Germline-derived CDR1 and CDR2 are MDHEN and SYDVKM. V lost 2 bases to trimming and J lost 5 bases, with 13 bases between them. Full variable domain (rest looked up from reference TRBV28 and TRBJ2-1): DVKVTQSSRYLVKRTGEKVFLECVQDMDHENMFWYRQDPGLGLRLIYFSYDVKMKEKGDIPEGYSVSREKKERFSLILESASTNQTSMYLCASSLQGIPHNEQFFGPGTRLTVL.

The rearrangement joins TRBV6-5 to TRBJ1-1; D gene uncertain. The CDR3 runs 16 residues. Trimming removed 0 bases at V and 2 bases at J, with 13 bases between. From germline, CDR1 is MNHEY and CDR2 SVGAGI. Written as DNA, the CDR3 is TGTGCCAGCAGTTACTCGTGGAACAGAGAAAACACTGAAGCTTTCTTT. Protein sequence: CASSYSWNRENTEAFF.

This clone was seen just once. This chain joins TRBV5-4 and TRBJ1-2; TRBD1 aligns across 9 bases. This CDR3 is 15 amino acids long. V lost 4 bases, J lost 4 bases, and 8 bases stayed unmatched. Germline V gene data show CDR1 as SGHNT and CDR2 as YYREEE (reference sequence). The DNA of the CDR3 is TGTGCCAGCAGCCAAACAGGGGGCGACGGCTATGGCTACACCTTC. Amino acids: CASSQTGGDGYGYTF.

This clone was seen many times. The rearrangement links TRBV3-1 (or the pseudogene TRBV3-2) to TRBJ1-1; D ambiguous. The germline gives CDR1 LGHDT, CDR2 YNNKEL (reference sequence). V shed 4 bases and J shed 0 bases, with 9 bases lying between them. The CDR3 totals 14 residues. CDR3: CASSRMGMNTEAFF. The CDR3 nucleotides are TGTGCCAGCAGCCGCATGGGCATGAACACTGAAGCTTTCTTT.

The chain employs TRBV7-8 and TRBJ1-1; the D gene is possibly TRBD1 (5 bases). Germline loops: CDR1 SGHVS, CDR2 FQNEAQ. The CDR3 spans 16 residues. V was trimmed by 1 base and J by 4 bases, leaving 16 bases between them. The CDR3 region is CASSLGGGGLGTEAFF. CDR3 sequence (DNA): TGTGCCAGCAGCTTAGGCGGGGGTGGTTTAGGCACTGAAGCTTTCTTT.

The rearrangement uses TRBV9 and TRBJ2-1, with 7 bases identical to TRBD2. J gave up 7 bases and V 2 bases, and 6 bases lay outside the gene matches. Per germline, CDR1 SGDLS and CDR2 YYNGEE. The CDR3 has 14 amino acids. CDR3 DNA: TGTGCCAGCAGCGTGACGGGGGGTTTAAATGAGCAGTTCTTC. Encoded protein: CASSVTGGLNEQFF.

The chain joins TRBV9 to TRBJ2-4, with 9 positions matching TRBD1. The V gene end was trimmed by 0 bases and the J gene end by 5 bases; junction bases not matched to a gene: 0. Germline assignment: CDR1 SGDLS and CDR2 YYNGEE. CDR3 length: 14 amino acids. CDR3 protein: CASSVGTGENIQYF. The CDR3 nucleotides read TGTGCCAGCAGCGTAGGGACAGGGGAAAACATTCAGTACTTC.

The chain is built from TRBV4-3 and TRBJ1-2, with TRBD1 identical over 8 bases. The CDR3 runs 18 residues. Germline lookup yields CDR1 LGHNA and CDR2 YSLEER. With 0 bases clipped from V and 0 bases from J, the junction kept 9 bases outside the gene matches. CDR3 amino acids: CASSQEAQGAASNYGYTF. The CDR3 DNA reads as TGCGCCAGCAGCCAAGAGGCGCAGGGGGCCGCCTCTAACTATGGCTACACCTTC.

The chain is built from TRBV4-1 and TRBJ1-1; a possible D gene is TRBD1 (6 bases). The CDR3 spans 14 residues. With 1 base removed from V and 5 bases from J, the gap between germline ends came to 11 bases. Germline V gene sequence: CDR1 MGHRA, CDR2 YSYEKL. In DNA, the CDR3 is TGCGCCAGCAGCCAAGTACAGGGAGAAACTGAAGCTTTCTTT. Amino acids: CASSQVQGETEAFF.

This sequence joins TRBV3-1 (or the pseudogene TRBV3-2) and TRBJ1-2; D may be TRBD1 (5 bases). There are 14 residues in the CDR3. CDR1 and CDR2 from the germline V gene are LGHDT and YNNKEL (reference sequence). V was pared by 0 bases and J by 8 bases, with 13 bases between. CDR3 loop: CASSQDGVREGYTF. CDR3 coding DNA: TGTGCCAGCAGCCAAGATGGCGTCAGGGAAGGCTACACCTTC.

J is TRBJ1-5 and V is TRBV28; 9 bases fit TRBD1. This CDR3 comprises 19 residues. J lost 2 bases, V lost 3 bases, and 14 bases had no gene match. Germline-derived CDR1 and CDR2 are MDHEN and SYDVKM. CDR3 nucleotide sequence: TGTGCCAGCAGTTTGGCCTGGACAGGGGCAGGAGAAGGCAATCAGCCCCAGCATTTT. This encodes CASSLAWTGAGEGNQPQHF.

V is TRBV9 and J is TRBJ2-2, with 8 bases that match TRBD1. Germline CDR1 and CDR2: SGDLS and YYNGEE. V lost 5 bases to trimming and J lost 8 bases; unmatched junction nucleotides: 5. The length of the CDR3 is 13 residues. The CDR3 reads CASRGQDAGELFF. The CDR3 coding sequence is TGTGCCAGCAGGGGACAGGATGCTGGGGAGCTGTTTTTT.